This T cell receptor (beta chain) was observed in a study of cytomegalovirus exposure and HLA in healthy donors. Primers for the PCR totalled 60 Vbeta and 13 Jbeta. The table came from immunoSEQ multiplex PCR; TCRdb's copy has only in-frame clones and leaves some out. This table has some 94,000 clones, roughly 70% appearing once. The germline V gene encodes CDR1 SGHRS and CDR2 YFSETQ. This CDR3 contains 14 residues. The V end lost 3 bases, the J end lost 2 bases, and 11 bases lay between the germline ends. Sequencing was carried out using PBMCs. The genes are TRBV5-1 and TRBJ1-1; the D gene is possibly TRBD1 (6 bases). The receptor's source is a man in his fifties in good health and CMV-seronegative. The CDR3 region has the DNA TGCGCCAGCAGCTCCCAACAGGGTAACACTGAAGCTTTCTTT. Translating gives CASSSQQGNTEAFF. The full variable domain, its missing parts supplied by reference TRBV5-1 and TRBJ1-1, is KAGVTQTPRYLIKTRGQQVTLSCSPISGHRSVSWYQQTPGQGLQFLFEYFSETQRNKGNFPGRFSGRQFSNSRSEMNVSTLELGDSALYLCASSSQQGNTEAFFGQGTRLTVV.